The 27 T cell receptor beta chains in this list originate from one sample, sequenced in a study of T-cell reconstitution after alpha-beta-depleted transplantation in children. A TCRbeta library incorporating unique molecular identifiers was prepared. TCRdb called the PCR reads again in MiXCR, with one record for every CDR3 protein. The sample has under 400,000 distinct CDR3 sequences; approximately 23% are singletons. The sequenced sample was PBMCs, mostly from graft donor cells, obtained 180 days after TCRalphabeta/CD19-depleted stem cell transplant. The receptor set was obtained from a male patient under 18 who had a stem cell transplant for acute lymphoblastic leukemia, so the T cells may come from the graft donor.

V gene TRBV12-3 or TRBV12-4 combines with J gene TRBJ2-4; 7 nucleotides match TRBD1. Trimming removed 7 bases from V and 8 bases from J; junction bases left unmatched: 8. The CDR3 covers 13 residues. CDR3 coding DNA: TGTGCCAGCACCCCCGGGACAGAGGACATTCAGTACTTC. Translation gives CASTPGTEDIQYF.

For the CDR3, the DNA is TGTGCCAGCAGTTTAATTCTCGGCGAGCAGTACTTC. Translation gives CASSLILGEQYF. This rearrangement joins TRBV12-3 or TRBV12-4 to TRBJ2-7; D remains ambiguous. V lost 2 bases and J lost 6, with 8 bases in between. This CDR3 region has 12 residues.

The rearrangement uses TRBV5-1 and TRBJ2-7; D perhaps matches TRBD1 (6 bases). The CDR3 is 15 residues long. The germline V and J ends were trimmed by 2 bases and 9 bases, with 21 bases remaining between them. Germline values: CDR1 SGHRS, CDR2 YFSETQ. CDR3 amino acids: CASSLFTGRGEAQYF. Here the CDR3 DNA reads TGCGCCAGCAGCTTATTTACCGGCAGGGGTGAAGCGCAGTACTTC. Complete variable domain (other parts from reference TRBV5-1 and TRBJ2-7): KAGVTQTPRYLIKTRGQQVTLSCSPISGHRSVSWYQQTPGQGLQFLFEYFSETQRNKGNFPGRFSGRQFSNSRSEMNVSTLELGDSALYLCASSLFTGRGEAQYFGPGTRLTVT.

The chain uses TRBV6-5 and TRBJ2-7; tentatively, D is TRBD1 or TRBD2 (5 bases each). CDR1 and CDR2 from the germline V gene are MNHEY and SVGAGI. The V gene lost 4 bases and the J gene lost 0 bases, with 13 bases spanning the gap. The CDR3 is 15 amino acids. CDR3 DNA: TGTGCCAGCAGTTCCACCGGGACGGACTCCTACGAGCAGTACTTC. It yields the protein CASSSTGTDSYEQYF.

The rearrangement uses TRBV5-1 and TRBJ2-7, with D perhaps TRBD1 or TRBD2 (5 bases each). The V end lost 0 bases, the J end lost 0 bases, and 13 bases lay between the germline ends. The germline V gene has CDR1 SGHRS and CDR2 YFSETQ. The CDR3 covers 16 residues. CDR3 residues: CASSLVKTRGSYEQYF. In nucleotides, the CDR3 is TGCGCCAGCAGCTTGGTTAAGACGAGGGGCTCCTACGAGCAGTACTTC.

This clonotype was seen many times. The V gene is TRBV5-6, the J gene TRBJ2-7, with D tentatively TRBD2 (5 bases). The CDR3 is 13 residues long. V lost 4 bases, J lost 0 bases, and 8 bases lay in between. Germline CDR1 and CDR2: SGHDT and YYEEEE. This chain's CDR3 is CASSLRASYEQYF. The DNA of the CDR3 is TGTGCCAGCAGCCTGAGGGCCTCCTACGAGCAGTACTTC.

This clonotype was recorded many times. The chain recombines TRBV12-3 or TRBV12-4 with TRBJ2-3; no reliable D call. Trimming removed 1 base from V and 6 bases from J, with 14 bases in between. The CDR3 extends over 15 amino acids. The CDR3 loop is CASSLEAGVQDTQYF. The CDR3 DNA sequence: TGTGCCAGCAGTTTAGAGGCCGGAGTACAGGATACGCAGTATTTT.

The chain has TRBV3-1 and TRBJ1-5; the D gene is possibly TRBD1 (5 bases). V was clipped by 0 bases and J by 6 bases, with 15 bases between them. The germline V gene encodes CDR1 LGHDT and CDR2 YNNKEL (reference sequence). The CDR3 has 16 residues. CDR3 sequence reads: CASSQDPGQGRQPQHF. CDR3 nucleotide sequence: TGTGCCAGCAGCCAAGATCCGGGGCAGGGACGTCAGCCCCAGCATTTT.

In this sample, this clonotype turned up a few times. V is TRBV12-3 or TRBV12-4 and J is TRBJ1-2; D might be TRBD1 (5 bases). This CDR3 is 11 amino acids long. The CDR3 nucleotides are TGTGCTACCTTGGAGGGGTATGGCTACACCTTC. Translating it yields CATLEGYGYTF.

In its sample, this clonotype was seen many times. The chain links TRBV5-1 to TRBJ1-6; a weak D match, TRBD1 (6 bases). Looked up from germline, CDR1 is SGHRS and CDR2 is YFSETQ. Trimming stripped 5 bases from V and 7 bases from J, with 13 bases between. The CDR3 consists of 14 residues. Written as DNA, the CDR3 is TGCGCCAGCAGTCCGGGGGCAGAGAATTCACCCCTCCACTTT. Its protein product is CASSPGAENSPLHF.

The chain is built from TRBV9 and TRBJ2-2; D remains unclear. The CDR3 runs 15 residues. Germline values: CDR1 SGDLS, CDR2 YYNGEE. Between the trimmed V and J ends, which lost 0 bases and 6 bases, there was a span of 12 bases. The CDR3 nucleotides are TGTGCCAGCAGCGTAGGAATAGGATCGGCCGGGGAGCTGTTTTTT. The encoded protein is CASSVGIGSAGELFF.

This clonotype was seen at least ten times. The chain recombines TRBV12-3 or TRBV12-4 with TRBJ1-1; D remains unclear. V was trimmed by 2 bases and J by 0 bases, leaving 7 bases between them. This CDR3 spans 14 amino acids. In nucleotides, the CDR3 is TGTGCCAGCAGTTTAAGCATATTGAACACTGAAGCTTTCTTT. This gives the protein CASSLSILNTEAFF.

This clonotype came up a few times. The chain carries TRBV20-1 and TRBJ2-5; 9 positions agree with TRBD2. After removal of 5 bases from V and 1 base from J, the junction contained 8 bases not matched to a gene. The germline gives CDR1 DFQATT, CDR2 SNEGSKA (reference sequence). The CDR3 is 15 amino acids. CDR3 sequence (DNA): TGCAGTGCTTCACGACTAGCGGACCTCCAAGAGACCCAGTACTTC. Protein: CSASRLADLQETQYF.

The chain links TRBV14 to TRBJ2-7; D unresolved. Germline CDR1 and CDR2: SGHDN and FVKESK. The CDR3 contains 14 residues. Deletions cut 0 bases from V and 3 bases from J, with 9 bases between. In DNA form, the CDR3 reads TGTGCCAGCAGCCAAGATGTGGCGGTCTACGAGCAGTACTTC. Its translation is CASSQDVAVYEQYF.

This chain connects TRBV4-1 to TRBJ1-2; no firm D call. The CDR3 length is 16 residues. The ends were cut back, 2 bases at V and 0 bases at J, with 13 bases in the middle. Germline CDR1 reads MGHRA; CDR2 reads YSYEKL. DNA of the CDR3: TGCGCCAGCAGCCAACTGATGATGGGAGCTAACTATGGCTACACCTTC. Protein: CASSQLMMGANYGYTF.

The sample holds a few counts of this clonotype. The J gene is TRBJ2-3, the V gene TRBV6-1; TRBD1 might be the D (7 bases). This CDR3 has 16 residues. Deletions cut 5 bases from V and 7 bases from J, with 22 bases between. Germline V gene lookup returns CDR1 MNHNS and CDR2 SASEGT. CDR3 amino acids: CASSRGGTAFGNTQYF. The CDR3 DNA reads TGTGCCAGCAGTCGAGGGGGGACAGCCTTCGGGAATACGCAGTATTTT.

V and J are TRBV20-1 and TRBJ2-7, with D tentatively TRBD1 (5 bases). Germline CDR1 DFQATT, CDR2 SNEGSKA (reference sequence). The CDR3 is 14 amino acids. The V and J ends lost 6 bases and 2 bases respectively, with 17 bases between them. The CDR3 region has the DNA TGCAGTGCCCCGATTTTGGGGCTCACCTACGAGCAGTACTTC. This encodes CSAPILGLTYEQYF.

The J gene is TRBJ2-3, the V gene TRBV5-1, with D tentatively TRBD2 (5 bases). The V gene's germline CDR1 is SGHRS and CDR2 YFSETQ. Deletions cut 2 bases from V and 1 base from J, with 23 bases between. The CDR3 has 19 amino acids. This CDR3 reads CASSFESGGGMSGTDTQYF. The CDR3, as DNA: TGCGCCAGCAGCTTCGAGTCAGGAGGTGGGATGTCGGGCACAGATACGCAGTATTTT.

The chain joins TRBV7-3 to TRBJ2-2; D perhaps matches TRBD2 (6 bases). Trimming stripped 1 base from V and 0 bases from J, with 9 bases between. CDR1 and CDR2 from the germline V gene are SGHTA and FQGTGA. The CDR3 length is 16 residues. The CDR3 bases are TGTGCCAGCAGCTTAATTAGCGGAACGAACACCGGGGAGCTGTTTTTT. This gives the protein CASSLISGTNTGELFF.

This clonotype turned up a few times. J is TRBJ2-1 and V is TRBV21-1; the table assigns TRBD1, which was not confirmed against the DNA. TRBV21-1 represents a pseudogene. The CDR3 loop spans 15 amino acids. The DNA for the CDR3 is TGTGCCAGCCTTACCCGGGACAGGGGAAACAATGAGCAGTTCTTC. Its translation is CASLTRDRGNNEQFF.

V usage is TRBV6-1 and J usage is TRBJ2-7; 12 bases line up with TRBD1. V lost 6 bases, J lost 4 bases, and 7 bases stayed unmatched. This CDR3 has 15 residues. Germline CDR1 is MNHNS and CDR2 is SASEGT. The CDR3 sequence is CASRSTGQGAYEQYF. In DNA form, the CDR3 reads TGTGCCAGCAGGTCGACGGGACAGGGGGCTTACGAGCAGTACTTC.

The V and J genes are TRBV5-1 and TRBJ2-7; D remains ambiguous. The germline V gene has CDR1 SGHRS and CDR2 YFSETQ. The CDR3 loop spans 12 amino acids. The V end was cut by 0 bases, the J end by 7 bases, with 8 bases between. The CDR3 bases are TGCGCCAGCAGCTTGGATGCATGGGAGCAGTACTTC. Residues: CASSLDAWEQYF.

This clonotype was found a few times. The rearrangement uses TRBV5-1 and TRBJ2-5; 8 nucleotides line up with TRBD1. Germline assignment: CDR1 SGHRS and CDR2 YFSETQ. V lost 3 bases to trimming and J lost 5 bases; unmatched junction nucleotides: 3. The CDR3 consists of 13 residues. CDR3 amino acids: CASSSTGVETQYF. CDR3 bases: TGCGCCAGCAGCTCGACAGGGGTTGAGACCCAGTACTTC.

The chain has TRBV15 and TRBJ1-1; TRBD1 aligns across 8 bases. Germline trimming cut 5 bases from V and 1 base from J; bases unmatched to any gene: 9. The CDR3 totals 16 residues. Looked up from germline, CDR1 is LNHNV and CDR2 is YYDKDF (reference sequence). CDR3 amino acids: CATSGFAGTGNTEAFF. CDR3 in DNA: TGTGCCACCAGCGGGTTCGCCGGGACAGGGAACACTGAAGCTTTCTTT.

In DNA, the CDR3 is TGTGCCAGCAGTTTGAAGGGGTTCTCCTACGAGCAGTACTTC. It yields the protein CASSLKGFSYEQYF. The rearrangement joins TRBV27 to TRBJ2-7; D is perhaps TRBD1 (5 bases). Trimming stripped 3 bases from V and 0 bases from J, with 9 bases between. CDR1 MNHEY and CDR2 SMNVEV come from the germline V gene (reference sequence). The CDR3 runs to 14 residues.

This clonotype was detected many times. The genes are TRBV5-1 and TRBJ1-5, with TRBD1 matching 8 bases. There are 14 residues in the CDR3. The junction had 3 bases not matched to a gene; V was cut back by 4 bases and J by 3 bases. Per germline, CDR1 SGHRS and CDR2 YFSETQ. CDR3 bases: TGCGCCAGCAGCCAGACAGGGGTCAATCAGCCCCAGCATTTT. Translating gives CASSQTGVNQPQHF.

This clonotype was observed a handful of times. The CDR3 DNA reads as TGTGCCAGCAGTTTAGGGCCTCAGTACGAGCAGTACTTC. As protein: CASSLGPQYEQYF. The chain links TRBV27 to TRBJ2-7; D unresolved. This CDR3 is built from 13 residues. The V and J ends lost 2 bases and 4 bases respectively, with 9 bases between them. Germline V lookup: CDR1 MNHEY, CDR2 SMNVEV (reference sequence).